This TCR beta chain stems from a study of T cells in Graves' hyperthyroidism and ophthalmopathy (dated by TCRdb to 2018 to 2020). The study in broad terms: Peripheral blood was collected at initial diagnosis, before any treatment. For training and testing, the roughly 100 patients in the discovery cohort were randomly divided in a 7:3 ratio. The paper reports TCR Vbeta CDR3 sequencing of some 140 peripheral blood samples: approximately 41 ophthalmopathy, under 85 hyperthyroidism and about 17 progressor patients. Prospective prediction of ophthalmopathy was tested in an independent validation cohort of fewer than 20 hyperthyroidism patients and 15 to 17 patients who later progressed to ophthalmopathy. Once sampling was done, hyperthyroidism patients were given methimazole at a starting dose of 30 mg daily, whereas ophthalmopathy patients were given high-dose intravenous methylprednisolone. In over five Graves' hyperthyroidism patients, the study also compared T-cell repertoires from thyroid tissue with T-cell repertoires from blood. To identify TCR V-J signatures that set the groups apart, the researchers used a discovery cohort of roughly 100 patients, made up of 40 to 45 with Graves' ophthalmopathy and 55 to 65 with stable Graves' hyperthyroidism.

Note on this clonotype: This receptor's antigen is unknown. This could be a read error, since a much larger clone is one nucleotide away. The DNA is left out, because the CDR3 cannot be placed on it with certainty; the CDR3 is given as TCRdb lists it.

Hyperthyroidism patients were newly diagnosed, with disease duration under 2 months, and aged 18 to 65 years. Patients with uncontrolled infections, other autoimmune diseases, pregnancy or lactation were excluded. Diagnoses were based on clinical symptoms, serum thyroxine and TRAb, thyroid ultrasound and orbital computed tomography. Blood from progressor patients was collected at the time of first diagnosis with hyperthyroidism, before any ophthalmopathy symptoms had appeared. PBMCs were separated from 10 ml of fresh peripheral blood using Ficoll-Paque density gradient centrifugation. Progressor patients were initially diagnosed with Graves' hyperthyroidism and developed ophthalmopathy during follow-up. Total RNA was extracted with Trizol reagent, and quality was checked on an Agilent 2100 Bioanalyzer. TCR beta CDR3 regions were amplified from RNA transcripts. For the first round of RT-PCR on the TCR CDR3, the HTBI primer set was used together with the Qiagen OneStep RT-PCR kit. The libraries were constructed in a second round of multiplex PCR and then size-selected and purified. Libraries were sequenced paired-end with 100 bp reads on an Illumina HiSeq2000. For the original study's pipeline: SOAPnuke was used to process the raw data, removing reads that contained adapters or uncalled bases, had a mean Phred below 15, or lacked an exact match to the constant primer or identifier. COPE v1.2.5 was used to merge high-quality paired reads, and clonotypes were defined as unique nucleotide sequences. MiTCR v1.1 was used to align clonotypes to the IMGT TRBV, TRBD and TRBJ reference segments. The analysis included only V-J combinations with a frequency above 0.0001, which together covered 99% to 99.2% of the repertoires. The TCS score was defined as the ratio of F50 (clonal expansion) to E x V (chaos), calculated using BLOSUM62-based TCRdist between CDR3 peptides within each V-J. Welch's t-statistics and random forest reduced roughly 500 V-J features to roughly 13, which were used in a naive Bayes classifier (R e1071). The raw public reads went through TCRdb reprocessing: fastp at Q25, MiXCR clone calling, in-frame beta chains kept. Each entry merges the rows of one CDR3 protein and shows their most common DNA and genes. The V and J calls follow TCRdb's processing rather than the paper's. The sample yields around 280,000 distinct CDR3 sequences; 10% to 15% were counted once. The ten largest clones add up to approximately 8.6% of the sample.

Overall study outcomes, separate from this receptor: During validation, the model predicted progression to ophthalmopathy a median of around 6 months ahead of onset, with approximately 70% sensitivity and 72.22% specificity. A 13 V-J signature model separated ophthalmopathy from stable hyperthyroidism, with approximately 86% sensitivity and 81% to 82% specificity in cross-validation and 80%/75% in testing. Blood samples also contained most of the expanded thyroid clonotypes (frequency above 0.001), which suggests that blood repertoires may reflect thyroid immune responses. No statistical method was used to fix the sample size in advance, and group allocation was not hidden from the investigators.

The origin of this receptor is a young woman with Graves' hyperthyroidism that later progressed to Graves' ophthalmopathy. Sequenced material: blood.

The CDR3: CSVGTGTNYGYAF. This sequence uses TRBV29-1 and TRBJ1-2; the table calls TRBD1, which could not be checked here. Spanning cysteine to phenylalanine, the CDR3 consists of 13 amino acids. From a lookup of the germline V gene, CDR1 and CDR2 are SQVTM and ANQGSEA.